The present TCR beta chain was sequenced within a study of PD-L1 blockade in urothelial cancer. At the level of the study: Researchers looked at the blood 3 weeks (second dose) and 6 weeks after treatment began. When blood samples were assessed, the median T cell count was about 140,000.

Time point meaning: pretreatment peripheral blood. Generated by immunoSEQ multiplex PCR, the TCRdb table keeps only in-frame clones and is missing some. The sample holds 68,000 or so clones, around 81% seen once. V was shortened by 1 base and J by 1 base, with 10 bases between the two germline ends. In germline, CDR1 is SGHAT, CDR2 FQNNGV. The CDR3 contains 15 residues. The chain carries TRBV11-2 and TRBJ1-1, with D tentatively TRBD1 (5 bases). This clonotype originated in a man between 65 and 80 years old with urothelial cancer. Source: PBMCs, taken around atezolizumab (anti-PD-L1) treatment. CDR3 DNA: TGTGCCAGCAGCTTAGTGGCGGGACGGAACACTGAAGCTTTCTTT. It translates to CASSLVAGRNTEAFF.